This TCR beta chain is from a study of shared clonotypes between healthy human individuals (dated by TCRdb to the early 2020s). Notes on the research overall: A couple of women and a few men aged 18 to 49 years were included in the cohort. To estimate repertoire size and how much clonotypes are shared between individuals, the study performed deep sequencing of blood TCR repertoires from roughly five healthy adults. Each donor's leukapheresis produced roughly between roughly 0.85 and 9.5 billion PBMCs. Libraries were prepared and TCR repertoires were sequenced by different laboratories using diverse techniques, in order to increase sequencing depth and limit assay-specific biases. For each donor, CD4 naive and CD4 memory were each run on three plates, CD8 naive on two plates, and CD8 memory on one plate. Overall results and qualifications from the work: Higher generation probabilities were observed for clonotypes shared by all four sorted-subset donors than for non-shared clonotypes. Based on pairwise subsampling, the degree of clonotype sharing among donors was expected to be affected by sequencing depth. When a handful of donors were compared, the shared fraction of clonotypes was roughly 5% for naive CD4, 3.5% to 4% for naive CD8, 2.3% for memory CD4, and 0.3% to 0.5% for memory CD8. Only blood was sampled, and tissue TCR repertoires likely differ from those in blood. The small number of donors limited the genetic and exposure-history diversity represented. Even with the large sequencing depth, rarefaction of the sorted-subset datasets indicated that sequencing was incomplete. Naive subsets generally had larger estimated clonotype richness than memory subsets.

The germline V gene gives CDR1 as SGHRS and CDR2 as YFSETQ. V is shortened by 0 bases, J by 2 bases, and the region joining them spans 14 bases. Reading from cysteine to phenylalanine, the CDR3 counts 16 amino acids. Only the CDR3 DNA is retained, 48 bases long and in frame from the first base. Concerning this clone itself: Its cognate antigen has yet to be identified. One base away there is no much larger clone; base qualities are not given. The same CDR3 arises from other DNA sequences in this sample as well.

Donors were healthy HIV-negative adults with no recently reported acute infections or vaccinations. Every donor was a Caucasian adult residing in Nashville, Tennessee, USA. CD4+ T cells were enriched by magnetic negative selection; naive cells were then positively selected on CD45RA, and the negative fraction formed the memory subset. Blood was obtained by leukapheresis, after which PBMCs were separated by Ficoll-Histopaque density gradient centrifugation and cryopreserved in liquid nitrogen vapor phase. Analytical flow cytometry was used to check the purity and quantity of each magnetically sorted T cell population. From each sorted fraction, genomic DNA was isolated and quantified by UV absorbance on a Nanodrop 2000c. TCR CDR3 regions were amplified from genomic DNA by multiplex PCR using the deep immunoSEQ assay. Extracted genomic DNA from each cell subset was distributed evenly across all wells of several immunoSEQ 96-well plates, and each plate was treated as a replicate. Each replicate PCR for sorted subsets received around 200 ng genomic DNA, equal to about 30,000 T cell genomes. Purified libraries were quantified with a Qubit 3.0 fluorometer, sized on a Bioanalyzer 2100, and re-quantified with the KAPA Library Quantification kit. Every immunoSEQ 96-well plate was sequenced on a separate single-read 150-cycle Illumina NextSeq 550 flow cell. The authors' analysis ran thus. Because the immunoSEQ output included only junctional sequences and no quality scores, the filtering could not be the same as the filtering used for full-length reads. To assign V/J genes and CDR3, sequences were annotated against IMGT germline references using PyIR, a Python wrapper for IgBLAST v1.9. Reads were removed for weak V/J assignments (E-value above 1e-6), missing CDR3, stop codons, out-of-frame junctions, or ambiguous translated residues. V3J clonotypes were defined as sequences sharing an identical inferred V gene, J gene, and CDR3 amino acid sequence. To compute the percentage overlap between repertoires, the number of shared unique clonotypes was divided by the size of the smaller repertoire. Richness of each repertoire was evaluated using RTK rarefaction, the Chao1 estimator, and Recon v2.1 estimates of unobserved clonotypes. Generation probabilities were computed with OLGA for all TCRbeta clonotypes obtained by the gDNA method from several donors. The table comes from immuneACCESS by way of TCRdb, which keeps in-frame sequences with V and J called. Part of the clones is missing from these tables; in studies checked, under half for an unresolved V gene and the rest for unknown reasons. V and J calls and clone size are those listed in that table; D and trimming were worked out from the DNA. The table for this sample lists about 2.3 million clones; 85% to 95% of them were counted only once. Under 0.45% of the sample goes to the ten largest clones.

The V and J genes are TRBV5-1 and TRBJ2-5; a weak D assignment points to TRBD1 (5 bases agree). The TCR comes from a man between 18 and 29 years old in good health. Some clones in this sample may be carry-over from other donors' samples. Sequenced: naive CD4+ T cells from PBMCs. What this sample's cell subset or site label stands for: CD45RA+ positively selected. The DNA sequence is as follows: TGCGCCAGCAGCTTGGGGCAGGGTTGGCTACAAGAGACCCAGTACTTC. It translates as CASSLGQGWLQETQYF.